This T cell receptor beta chain was observed in a study of cytomegalovirus exposure and HLA in healthy donors. With 60 Vbeta and 13 Jbeta primers, the PCR was carried out. Only in-frame clones appear in the TCRdb table, and some are missing; sequencing was by immunoSEQ multiplex PCR. The sample yields more than 95,000 clones, roughly a tenth seen once. Germline values: CDR1 KGHSH, CDR2 LQKENI. There are 14 residues in the CDR3. With V trimmed by 4 bases and J by 3 bases, 6 bases remained unmatched. Findings and limits, study-wide: Presence/absence comparisons presumed near-even sequencing depth among donors. In an earlier analysis, productive rearrangement rates for most beta V segments clustered near 87% or 30%. The authors excluded some V segments, including TRBV6-2 and TRBV6-3, as indistinguishable. Later analysis placed DRB1 highest and HLA-C lowest in TCR association rates, which differed by HLA locus.

As for this clone: Its cognate antigen is unknown.

This chain joins TRBV18 and TRBJ2-7; 7 bases fit TRBD2. The source material was PBMCs. The TCR was taken from a woman between 18 and 30 years old in good health and CMV-seropositive. CDR3 DNA sequence: TGTGCCAGCTCACTCGGGGGGACTCTCTACGAGCAGTACTTC. It specifies CASSLGGTLYEQYF.